This record looks at one TCR beta chain sequence and its context. Its antigen is as yet unknown. Clones were read by immunoSEQ multiplex PCR, and TCRdb kept only the in-frame ones, dropping some. Of more than 65,000 clones listed, around 81% were seen once; the top ten hold about 1.2%. Trimming removed 5 bases at V and 8 bases at J, with 15 bases between. This CDR3 spans 13 amino acids. This sample is drawn from a study of vaccination effects on CD4 cells after COVID-19. Study context: It was a median of 72 days after the second dose that post-vaccine samples were obtained.

With the ViraFEST assay, the study expanded antigen-specific CD4+ T cells using viral peptide pools, then sequenced them. Following 10 days of culture, CD4+ T cells were isolated. Vaccination of participants consisted of two doses of either the BNT162b2 or mRNA-1273 vaccine. Having tested negative for nucleocapsid antibodies, the vaccine recipients showed no prior SARS-CoV-2 infection. In culture with approximately 9.5 IU/ml IL-2 and around 10 ug/ml peptides, PBMC were grown at a few million per well. The authors exchanged half the medium for IL-2 medium on days 3 and 7. This receptor was taken from a human donor who received a COVID-19 vaccine. The specimen comprised CD4+ T cells from PBMCs cultured with HCoV-229E spike peptides, sampled after COVID-19 vaccination. The chain links TRBV12-3 or TRBV12-4 to TRBJ1-1; D remains unclear. CDR3 amino acids: CASSRPEVPEAFF. CDR3 coding DNA: TGTGCCAGCAGTCGCCCCGAAGTGCCCGAAGCTTTCTTT.